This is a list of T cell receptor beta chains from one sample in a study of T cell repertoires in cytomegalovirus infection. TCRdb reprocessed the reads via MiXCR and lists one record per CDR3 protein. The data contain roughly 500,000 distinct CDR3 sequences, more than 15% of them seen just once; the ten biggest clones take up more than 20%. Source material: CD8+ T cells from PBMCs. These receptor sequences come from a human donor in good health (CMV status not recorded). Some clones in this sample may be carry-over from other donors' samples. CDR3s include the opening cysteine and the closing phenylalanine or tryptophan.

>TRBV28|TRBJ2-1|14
CASSQTSGRNEQFF
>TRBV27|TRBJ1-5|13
CASRRAGNQPQHF
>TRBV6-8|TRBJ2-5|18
CASSPLGGILAGGKTQYF
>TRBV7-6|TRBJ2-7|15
CASSLVGTSGYEQYF
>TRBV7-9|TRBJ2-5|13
CASRRDNQETQYF
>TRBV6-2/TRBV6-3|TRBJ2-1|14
CASSRRVDGDEQFF
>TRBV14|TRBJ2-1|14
CASSQASSVNEQFF
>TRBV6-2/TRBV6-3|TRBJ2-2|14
CASASGLNTGELFF
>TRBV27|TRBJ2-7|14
CASSSRDSWYEQYF
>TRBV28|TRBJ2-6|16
CASSTHRESGANVLTF
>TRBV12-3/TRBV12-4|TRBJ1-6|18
CASSLVSGPRSYNSPLHF
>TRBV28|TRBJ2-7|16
CASSPFSSGVAYEQYF
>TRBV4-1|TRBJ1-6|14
CASSPGRINSPLHF
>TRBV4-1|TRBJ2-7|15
CASSQDRQPTHEQYF
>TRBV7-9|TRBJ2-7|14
CASSGTDHSYEQYF
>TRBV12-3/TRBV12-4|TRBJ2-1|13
CASEGQDYNEQFF
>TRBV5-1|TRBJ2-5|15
CASSDRTGGQETQYF
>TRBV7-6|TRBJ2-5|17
CASSPRLAGGRGETQYF
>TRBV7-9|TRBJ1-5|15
CASSSDRGDGQPQHF
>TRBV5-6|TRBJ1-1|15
CASSPLTGSGTEAFF
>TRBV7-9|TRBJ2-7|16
CASSPGAGTILYEQYF
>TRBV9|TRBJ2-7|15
CASSAGQGWTYEQYF
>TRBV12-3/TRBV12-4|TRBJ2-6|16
CASRAYRSSGANVLTF
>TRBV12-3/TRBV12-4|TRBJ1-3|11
CASSLPDTIYF
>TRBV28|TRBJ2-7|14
CASSLAQVNYEQYF
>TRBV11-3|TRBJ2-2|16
CASSRTSGTNTGELFF